The 19 T cell receptor beta chains presented below share a single source sample, sequenced in a study of T cell responses to AZD1222 COVID-19 vaccine. Libraries were prepared by immunoSEQ multiplex PCR; TCRdb keeps only in-frame clonotypes and omits some of them. The sample lists more than 15,000 clones; 89% were seen once. The material sequenced was peripheral blood, taken 28 days after the second AZD1222 dose. These receptors were collected from an adult who received the AZD1222 COVID-19 vaccine.

The chain joins TRBV19 to TRBJ2-7; a weak D match, TRBD1 (5 bases). CDR3 length equals 14 residues. V was cut by 4 bases and J by 4 bases, with 14 bases left in between. CDR1 LNHDA and CDR2 SQIVND come from the germline V gene (reference sequence). CDR3 amino acids: CASSNQDRFYEQYF. The CDR3 DNA follows: TGTGCCAGTAGTAACCAAGACAGATTTTACGAGCAGTACTTC.

The chain combines TRBV21-1 with TRBJ1-5. TRBV21-1 is a recognized pseudogene. This CDR3 spans 14 amino acids. CDR3 coding DNA: TGTGCCAGCAGCAAGGAGGTGGGCAATCAGCCCCAGCATTTT. Encoded protein: CASSKEVGNQPQHF.

The chain has TRBV2 and TRBJ1-1; TRBD1 might be the D (6 bases). With 5 bases removed from V and 1 base from J, the gap between germline ends came to 14 bases. The CDR3 sequence is 15 residues long. Per the germline V gene, CDR1 is SNHLY and CDR2 is FYNNEI. The CDR3 coding sequence is TGTGCCAGCAGTACCCCGGGACAAAAGAACACTGAAGCTTTCTTT. Translating gives CASSTPGQKNTEAFF.

The chain recombines TRBV10-2 with TRBJ1-1; TRBD1 is a possible D gene (6 bases). CDR3 length equals 14 residues. V lost 0 bases to trimming and J lost 4 bases, with 9 bases between them. Germline CDR1 is WSHSY and CDR2 is SAAADI. Here the CDR3 reads CASSESGGGTEAFF. For the CDR3, the DNA is TGCGCCAGCAGTGAGTCGGGGGGCGGCACTGAAGCTTTCTTT.

The V and J genes are TRBV6-5 and TRBJ1-5; TRBD1 might be the D (5 bases). Trimming stripped 6 bases from V and 0 bases from J, with 12 bases between. Germline CDR1 is MNHEY and CDR2 is SVGAGI. There are 15 residues in the CDR3. The CDR3 coding sequence is TGTGCCAGCAGCGAGGGACTCAATAGCAATCAGCCCCAGCATTTT. It is translated as CASSEGLNSNQPQHF.

CDR3 coding DNA: TGTGCCAGCAGCCCTGGGGCGAGCAATCAGCCCCAGCATTTT. Amino acid sequence: CASSPGASNQPQHF. This chain links TRBV7-8 with TRBJ1-5; D possibly corresponds to TRBD1 (5 bases). Trimming removed 5 bases from V and 1 base from J, with 9 bases in between. Germline CDR1 SGHVS, CDR2 FQNEAQ. The CDR3 runs to 14 residues.

The chain recombines TRBV7-9 with TRBJ2-1, with TRBD1 as a possible D gene (5 bases). The CDR3 sequence is 15 residues long. Trimming removed 2 bases from V and 4 bases from J, with 12 bases in between. Looked up from germline, CDR1 is SEHNR and CDR2 is FQNEAQ (reference sequence). The DNA of the CDR3 is TGTGCCAGCAGCTTACAGGGTTTTAGATACAATGAGCAGTTCTTC. As protein: CASSLQGFRYNEQFF.

CDR3 region: CASRLRREGAAYNEQFF. The CDR3 nucleotides read TGTGCAAGTCGCTTACGAAGGGAAGGGGCAGCCTACAATGAGCAGTTCTTC. This rearrangement joins TRBV12-2 to TRBJ2-1; the D call TRBD1 from the table was never checked on the DNA. TRBV12-2 is given as a pseudogene. This CDR3 is 17 amino acids long.

The chain combines TRBV7-2 with TRBJ1-1; D call uncertain. The CDR3 length is 13 residues. Germline V gene lookup returns CDR1 SGHTA and CDR2 FQGNSA. V lost 3 bases and J lost 6, with 11 bases in between. The CDR3 coding sequence is TGTGCCAGCAGCTTTGTTTCACCGGCTGAAGCTTTCTTT. Translated: CASSFVSPAEAFF. Based on the CDR3 plus reference TRBV7-2 and TRBJ1-1, the full variable domain is GAGVSQSPSNKVTEKGKDVELRCDPISGHTALYWYRQSLGQGLEFLIYFQGNSAPDKSGLPSDRFSAERTGGSVSTLTIQRTQQEDSAVYLCASSFVSPAEAFFGQGTRLTVV.

This chain links TRBV4-2 with TRBJ1-1, with 7 bases lining up with TRBD1. This CDR3 spans 15 amino acids. Trimming cost V 1 base and J 4 bases; bases outside gene matches: 6. The germline V gene has CDR1 LGHNA and CDR2 YNFKEQ. The CDR3 bases are TGTGCCAGCAGCCAAGCCTGGACAGGCCCCACTGAAGCTTTCTTT. Translated, it gives CASSQAWTGPTEAFF.

This clone came up once. The chain couples TRBV19 to TRBJ2-2, with TRBD2 as a possible D gene (6 bases). Trimming cost V 9 bases and J 4 bases, with 15 bases left between them. The CDR3 extends over 14 amino acids. The germline CDR1 and CDR2 sequences are LNHDA and SQIVND (reference sequence). The CDR3 region has the DNA TGTGCCAGCTTTTTTTCGGGACTCACCGGGGAGCTGTTTTTT. Protein: CASFFSGLTGELFF.

This sequence joins TRBV7-2 and TRBJ2-5; a possible D gene is TRBD2 (5 bases). Looked up from germline, CDR1 is SGHTA and CDR2 is FQGNSA. The V and J ends lost 1 base and 2 bases respectively, with 8 bases between them. CDR3 length: 14 residues. Here the CDR3 reads CASSLGGNQETQYF. The DNA of the CDR3 is TGTGCCAGCAGCTTAGGAGGGAATCAAGAGACCCAGTACTTC.

V is TRBV11-3 and J is TRBJ2-5, with TRBD2 matching 11 bases. Germline-derived CDR1 and CDR2 are SGHNT and YENEEA. With 5 bases clipped from V and 5 bases from J, the junction kept 10 bases outside the gene matches. CDR3 length equals 16 residues. In DNA, the CDR3 is TGTGCCAGCAGCCCCTCGACTAGCGGGACCTGGGAGACCCAGTACTTC. Its protein product is CASSPSTSGTWETQYF.

Note on this clone: The junction does not match germline at one end; this may be a read error. The rearrangement uses TRBV5-1 and TRBJ2-3, with D unresolved. The CDR3 has 13 residues. Germline V gene data show CDR1 as SGHRS and CDR2 as YFSETQ. The CDR3 DNA reads as TGCGCCAGCAGCTTAATCCCCGGTTGGGCGTCCGGTTTT. Translation: CASSLIPGWASGF.

In this sample, this clone turned up once. The V call is TRBV30, the J call TRBJ2-7, with D tentatively TRBD2 (5 bases). Germline CDR1 reads GTSNPN; CDR2 reads SVGIG (reference sequence). V lost 2 bases and J lost 3, with 5 bases in between. The CDR3 covers 11 residues. CDR3 sequence: CAWSRGYEQYF. The DNA of the CDR3 is TGTGCCTGGAGTCGGGGCTACGAGCAGTACTTC.

The V gene is TRBV5-1, the J gene TRBJ2-3; maybe TRBD1 (6 bases). The germline CDR1 and CDR2 sequences are SGHRS and YFSETQ. The V and J ends lost 1 base and 8 bases respectively, with 14 bases between them. The CDR3 runs to 14 residues. CDR3 sequence: CASSLWDTEGTQYF. CDR3 nucleotides: TGCGCCAGCAGCTTGTGGGACACTGAAGGTACGCAGTATTTT.

The chain carries TRBV12-3 or TRBV12-4 and TRBJ1-2, with D hard to call. The CDR3 is 12 residues long. With 3 bases removed from V and 4 bases from J, the gap between germline ends came to 6 bases. The CDR3 nucleotides read TGTGCCAGCAGTTTGGGTGTCTATGGCTACACCTTC. Translated: CASSLGVYGYTF.

V is TRBV6-5 and J is TRBJ2-1; TRBD1 matches 9 bases. Germline V gene lookup returns CDR1 MNHEY and CDR2 SVGAGI. Trimming at V came to 6 bases and at J to 7 bases, leaving 10 bases not matched to a gene. The CDR3 is made up of 15 amino acids. The CDR3 loop is CASSDLGTGWNEQFF. DNA for the CDR3: TGTGCCAGCAGCGATCTTGGGACAGGGTGGAATGAGCAGTTCTTC.

The chain links TRBV10-2 to TRBJ1-2; D perhaps matches TRBD1 (6 bases). Trimming took off 2 bases at V and 7 bases at J, with 8 bases between the two ends. Germline V CDR1 and CDR2: WSHSY, SAAADI. CDR3 size: 12 residues. The CDR3 region is CASSEQQGGYTF. Written as DNA, the CDR3 is TGCGCCAGCAGTGAGCAACAGGGTGGCTACACCTTC.